Presented here are 22 T cell receptor beta chains from one specimen sequenced in a study of vaccination and CD4 T cells after COVID-19. No antigen has been identified for these receptors. Treatment noted: roughly 11-day PBMC culture with coronavirus spike peptide pools or control peptides (ViraFEST assay). Once obtained from cultured CD4+ T cells, the DNA was sequenced using the Oncomine TCR Beta short-read assay. TCRdb re-called the PCR reads through MiXCR, storing one row per CDR3 protein. Here the sample spans 11,000 to 15,000 distinct CDR3 sequences, roughly 54% being singletons. The sample here was CD4+ T cells from blood, cultured in vitro, taken before SARS-CoV-2 vaccination. The source of these receptors is a human donor who had recovered from COVID-19.

This clonotype has just one count. The chain is built from TRBV18 and TRBJ1-2; 7 bases agree with TRBD1. Germline assignment: CDR1 KGHSH and CDR2 LQKENI. This CDR3 comprises 15 residues. V trimming: 3 bases; J trimming: 2 bases; junction bases outside the gene matches: 6. The CDR3 DNA sequence: TGTGCCAGCTCACCGCTGGACAGGAACAACTATGGCTACACCTTC. Protein product: CASSPLDRNNYGYTF.

This clonotype was seen a few times. The genes are TRBV7-3 and TRBJ2-1; 8 bases are a match to TRBD2. The CDR3 extends over 15 amino acids. The V gene's germline CDR1 is SGHTA and CDR2 FQGTGA. Germline trimming cut 5 bases from V and 3 bases from J; bases unmatched to any gene: 6. CDR3 DNA: TGTGCCAGCAGCCGAAGCGGGAGCTACTACAATGAGCAGTTCTTC. This translates into CASSRSGSYYNEQFF.

The genes are TRBV7-2 and TRBJ2-3; 8 bases are a match to TRBD2. The V gene end was trimmed by 5 bases and the J gene end by 5 bases; junction bases not matched to a gene: 9. The CDR3 length is 15 residues. Per germline, CDR1 SGHTA and CDR2 FQGNSA. The CDR3 DNA follows: TGTGCCAGCAGCACCTACGGGGGACTAGAAGATACGCAGTATTTT. Encoded protein: CASSTYGGLEDTQYF.

This clonotype has only one observation. The V gene is TRBV6-2 or TRBV6-3, the J gene TRBJ1-1; maybe TRBD1 (6 bases). The CDR3 covers 15 residues. The V end was cut by 5 bases, the J end by 3 bases, with 16 bases between. CDR1 and CDR2 from the germline V gene are MNHEY and SVGEGT. The CDR3 is CASSERGGGYTEAFF. The CDR3 DNA reads as TGTGCCAGCAGTGAGAGGGGGGGGGGCTACACTGAAGCTTTCTTT.

This chain connects TRBV11-2 to TRBJ2-2; 9 positions agree with TRBD1. The CDR3 has 15 residues. Per the germline V gene, CDR1 is SGHAT and CDR2 is FQNNGV. V trimming: 6 bases; J trimming: 6 bases; junction bases outside the gene matches: 8. The CDR3 spells CASRIQGALSGELFF. DNA for the CDR3: TGTGCCAGCAGAATACAGGGGGCGCTTTCCGGGGAGCTGTTTTTT. The full variable domain, rest sourced from reference TRBV11-2 and TRBJ2-2, is EAGVAQSPRYKIIEKRQSVAFWCNPISGHATLYWYQQILGQGPKLLIQFQNNGVVDDSQLPKDRFSAERLKGVDSTLKIQPAKLEDSAVYLCASRIQGALSGELFFGEGSRLTVL.

This clonotype has just a few counts. This chain connects TRBV27 to TRBJ2-5; no clear D gene. The germline V and J ends were trimmed by 2 bases and 4 bases, with 2 bases remaining between them. The CDR3 has 11 amino acids. Germline CDR1 MNHEY, CDR2 SMNVEV (reference sequence). The CDR3 nucleotides read TGTGCCAGCAGTTTAGGAGAGACCCAGTACTTC. Translating it yields CASSLGETQYF.

The J gene is TRBJ1-1, the V gene TRBV4-2; possibly TRBD1 for D (5 bases). V dropped 4 bases and J dropped 0 bases, with 6 bases sitting between them. The CDR3 is 13 amino acids. Per germline, CDR1 LGHNA and CDR2 YNFKEQ. CDR3 sequence reads: CASSRDLNTEAFF. The CDR3 bases are TGTGCCAGCAGCCGGGACCTGAACACTGAAGCTTTCTTT.

The rearrangement joins TRBV7-2 to TRBJ1-5; 7 bases agree with TRBD1. Germline V gives CDR1 SGHTA, CDR2 FQGNSA. With 4 bases clipped from V and 2 bases from J, the junction kept 2 bases outside the gene matches. The length of the CDR3 is 14 residues. The CDR3 reads CASSWTGRNQPQHF. The CDR3 region has the DNA TGTGCCAGCAGCTGGACAGGACGCAATCAGCCCCAGCATTTT.

The rearrangement uses TRBV7-9 and TRBJ1-1, with 8 bases aligning to TRBD1. CDR3 size: 14 residues. With V trimmed by 5 bases and J by 3 bases, 5 bases remained unmatched. Looked up from germline, CDR1 is SEHNR and CDR2 is FQNEAQ (reference sequence). CDR3 nucleotide sequence: TGTGCCAGCAGCGACAGGGGCGGGTACACTGAAGCTTTCTTT. Translating it yields CASSDRGGYTEAFF.

This clonotype showed up just a few times. The chain employs TRBV6-2 or TRBV6-3 and TRBJ1-5, with 7 bases lining up with TRBD1. J was trimmed by 3 bases and V by 8 bases; bases with no gene match: 10. The V gene's germline CDR1 is MNHEY and CDR2 SVGEGT. The CDR3 spans 15 residues. CDR3 sequence reads: CASRLQTGVNQPQHF. DNA for the CDR3: TGTGCCAGCCGACTACAAACAGGGGTCAATCAGCCCCAGCATTTT.

The chain carries TRBV6-5 and TRBJ1-2, with D unclear. Germline V gene sequence: CDR1 MNHEY, CDR2 SVGAGI. CDR3 length: 14 amino acids. The V and J ends lost 4 bases and 4 bases respectively, with 13 bases between them. CDR3 sequence reads: CASSSSGSSYGYTF. The DNA for the CDR3 is TGTGCCAGCAGTTCCTCCGGGTCCTCCTATGGCTACACCTTC.

The table lists this clonotype with a count of one. This chain uses TRBV20-1 with TRBJ1-2; TRBD1 matches 7 bases. The length of the CDR3 is 15 residues. J gave up 5 bases and V 6 bases, and 15 bases lay outside the gene matches. Germline CDR1 DFQATT, CDR2 SNEGSKA (reference sequence). CDR3 in DNA: TGCAGTGCAGAAAAAACCAACAGGGGTGGGTATGGCTACACCTTC. It encodes CSAEKTNRGGYGYTF.

This clonotype appeared once. The chain has TRBV2 and TRBJ1-1; 12 nucleotides align to TRBD1. The V segment lost 7 bases and the J segment 6 bases; nucleotides outside the gene matches: 9. The germline gives CDR1 SNHLY, CDR2 FYNNEI. The CDR3 covers 15 residues. CDR3 in DNA: TGTGCCAGCACTGCTTCCGGGACAGGGGGCCCTGAAGCTTTCTTT. It codes for CASTASGTGGPEAFF.

This clonotype was recorded a few times. V and J are TRBV18 and TRBJ1-1; D might be TRBD1 (5 bases). The CDR3 length is 16 residues. The germline V gene encodes CDR1 KGHSH and CDR2 LQKENI. Trimming pared 3 bases from V and 4 bases from J, leaving 18 bases between. CDR3 residues: CASSPLGSTGGTEAFF. CDR3 sequence (DNA): TGTGCCAGCTCACCCCTCGGTTCTACTGGGGGCACTGAAGCTTTCTTT.

Only a few counts were recorded for this clonotype. The gene calls are TRBV10-3 and TRBJ1-1, with 7 bases that match TRBD1. The CDR3 has 13 amino acids. J lost 7 bases, V lost 3 bases, and 5 bases had no gene match. CDR1 is ENHRY, CDR2 SYGVKD, per germline. CDR3 amino acids: CAISDRGDNEAFF. The CDR3 DNA follows: TGTGCCATCAGTGACAGGGGGGACAATGAAGCTTTCTTT.

The V and J genes are TRBV7-2 and TRBJ1-5; perhaps TRBD1 as D (5 bases). CDR1 and CDR2 from the germline V gene are SGHTA and FQGNSA. Between the trimmed V and J ends, which lost 5 bases and 7 bases, there was a span of 15 bases. The CDR3 totals 14 residues. The CDR3 nucleotides are TGTGCCAGCAGCCCCCGGTGGGGGGAACAGCCCCAGCATTTT. The encoded protein is CASSPRWGEQPQHF.

The genes are TRBV5-4 and TRBJ2-3; D not certain. V lost 0 bases and J 0 bases, leaving 17 bases between the germline ends. Germline values: CDR1 SGHNT, CDR2 YYREEE (reference sequence). This CDR3 has 18 amino acids. CDR3 residues: CASSLASDIYASTDTQYF. CDR3 sequence (DNA): TGTGCCAGCAGCTTGGCCTCAGACATTTACGCTAGCACAGATACGCAGTATTTT.

This clonotype was detected only once. This chain uses TRBV7-2 with TRBJ2-7; 8 bases line up with TRBD2. After removal of 6 bases from V and 5 bases from J, the junction contained 12 bases not matched to a gene. CDR1 is SGHTA and CDR2 is FQGNSA in the germline V gene. CDR3 length equals 15 residues. CDR3 region: CASSPPAGGRNEQYF. The CDR3 DNA is TGTGCCAGCAGTCCACCGGCGGGAGGTAGGAACGAGCAGTACTTC.

This clonotype was counted only a few times. The rearrangement joins TRBV24-1 to TRBJ2-5; D is possibly TRBD1 (7 bases). The CDR3 totals 15 residues. Germline values: CDR1 KGHDR, CDR2 SFDVKD. Trimming removed 5 bases at V and 1 base at J, with 13 bases between. Written as DNA, the CDR3 is TGTGCCACCAGTGGCGGGGACAGAGCCCAAGAGACCCAGTACTTC. The encoded protein is CATSGGDRAQETQYF.

Only a few counts were recorded for this clonotype. The chain recombines TRBV12-3 or TRBV12-4 with TRBJ1-5, with 7 bases lining up with TRBD1. Unmatched junction bases numbered 13, after V lost 6 bases and J lost 11 bases. This CDR3 is built from 14 residues. CDR3 in amino acids: CASSSGTDYLSQHF. In DNA, the CDR3 is TGTGCCAGCAGCTCCGGGACAGACTACCTTTCCCAGCATTTT.

This clonotype has only a few counts. The CDR3 nucleotides read TGTGCCAGCAGTGTTACTTTTGGCCCCTACGAGCAGTACTTC. Amino acid sequence: CASSVTFGPYEQYF. The rearrangement uses TRBV2 and TRBJ2-7, with D uncertain. Germline V lookup: CDR1 SNHLY, CDR2 FYNNEI. The CDR3 spans 14 residues. The germline V and J ends were trimmed by 4 bases and 2 bases, with 12 bases remaining between them.

V is TRBV12-3 or TRBV12-4 and J is TRBJ1-5; D is uncertain. The CDR3 runs 12 residues. The V and J ends lost 4 bases and 3 bases respectively, with 4 bases between them. CDR3 sequence (DNA): TGTGCCAGCAGTTGGGACAATCAGCCCCAGCATTTT. This gives the protein CASSWDNQPQHF.